These 5 T cell receptor beta chains originate from one sample sequenced in a study of blood T cell repertoires in COVID-19. The table came from immunoSEQ multiplex PCR; TCRdb's copy has only in-frame clones and leaves some out. The profile covers approximately 160,000 clones, with 85% to 95% appearing a single time and under 2% taken by the ten largest. Sequences were obtained from peripheral blood. Every receptor here comes from a woman aged 55 to 70 with COVID-19, enrolled during active disease.

The V and J genes are TRBV12-3 or TRBV12-4 and TRBJ1-6; the D gene is possibly TRBD1 (5 bases). The ends were cut back, 0 bases at V and 14 bases at J, with 8 bases in the middle. The CDR3 length is 12 residues. The CDR3 reads CASSLAEGTLHF. DNA of the CDR3: TGTGCCAGCAGTTTAGCGGAGGGGACCCTCCACTTT.

The genes are TRBV19 and TRBJ2-3; 10 bases map to TRBD2. Per the germline V gene, CDR1 is LNHDA and CDR2 is SQIVND (reference sequence). The CDR3 length is 17 residues. Trimming at V came to 4 bases and at J to 4 bases, leaving 11 bases not matched to a gene. CDR3 nucleotide sequence: TGTGCCAGTAGTACCGGGCTCAACGGACTAGCGGCAGATACGCAGTATTTT. Amino acids: CASSTGLNGLAADTQYF.

This chain uses TRBV6-5 with TRBJ1-2; 10 bases are a match to TRBD1. Germline V lookup: CDR1 MNHEY, CDR2 SVGAGI. This CDR3 region has 14 residues. J was trimmed by 6 bases and V by 10 bases; bases with no gene match: 11. CDR3 sequence (DNA): TGTGCCACCGAACGACAGGGGGCGGTCCATGGCTACACCTTC. Protein: CATERQGAVHGYTF.

This chain connects TRBV27 to TRBJ1-6, with D possibly TRBD1 on 6 matching bases. The germline CDR1 and CDR2 sequences are MNHEY and SMNVEV (reference sequence). This CDR3 has 18 residues. Between the trimmed V and J ends, which lost 6 bases and 0 bases, there was a span of 18 bases. The CDR3 bases are TGTGCCAGCAGAACCTCAGGGGACGCTAGCTCCTATAATTCACCCCTCCACTTT. Its translation is CASRTSGDASSYNSPLHF.

The J gene is TRBJ1-4, the V gene TRBV3-1 (or the pseudogene TRBV3-2); D is possibly TRBD1 (5 bases). The V gene lost 4 bases and the J gene lost 3 bases, with 15 bases spanning the gap. Germline assignment: CDR1 LGHDT and CDR2 YNNKEL (reference sequence). The CDR3 runs 16 residues. The CDR3 loop is CASSRTITGANEKLFF. The CDR3 nucleotides read TGTGCCAGCAGCCGGACAATTACGGGTGCTAATGAAAAACTGTTTTTT.